Listed below are T cell receptor beta chains from one sample, sequenced in a study of Graves' ophthalmopathy and Graves' hyperthyroidism. Each CDR3 protein is one row after TCRdb ran MiXCR on the multiplex PCR reads. Of under 800,000 distinct CDR3 sequences in the sample, 22% were seen once. What was sequenced was peripheral blood. These receptors were collected from a woman aged 18-29 years with stable Graves' hyperthyroidism. Some clones in this sample may be carry-over from other donors' samples. Each CDR3 is given with its conserved first and last residue. The D gene is left open where the match is weak. Clone size is stated in some rows and not others, as once, few, many or a class when expanded.

V gene	J gene	clone size	D gene	CDR3 DNA	CDR3 protein
TRBV12-5	TRBJ1-2	many	TRBD1	TGTGCTAGTGGTCCCGGGACAGGGGGCTCCTATGGCTACACCTTC	CASGPGTGGSYGYTF
TRBV7-8	TRBJ1-2	many	.	TGTGCCAGCACCCTAGCGGAAACGGGATCCTATGGCTACACCTTC	CASTLAETGSYGYTF
TRBV12-3/TRBV12-4	TRBJ1-2	many	TRBD1	TGTGCCAGCAGTTTAGCCGCGACAGGGACCTTCTATGGCTACACCTTC	CASSLAATGTFYGYTF
TRBV28	TRBJ2-7	many	TRBD1	TGTGCCAGCAGTGACAGGGGTAGGACCTACGAGCAGTACTTC	CASSDRGRTYEQYF
TRBV6-1	TRBJ1-1	.	TRBD1	TGTGCCAGCAGCCTCCTGGACAGGCGTGAAGCTTTCTTT	CASSLLDRREAFF
TRBV12-3/TRBV12-4	TRBJ1-5	many	TRBD1	TGTGCCAGCAGCCCTCAAGACAGGGCTAGCAATCAGCCCCAGCATTTT	CASSPQDRASNQPQHF
TRBV6-5	TRBJ2-5	many	.	TGTGCCAGCAGCGCCCAAAGGACAGTTCAAGAGACCCAGTACTTC	CASSAQRTVQETQYF
TRBV30	TRBJ2-7	.	.	TGTGCCTGGCAGGAAGGGTCCTACGAGCAGTACTTC	CAWQEGSYEQYF
TRBV24-1	TRBJ2-7	.	.	TGTGCCACCGCAAAACAGGACTCCTACGAGCAGTACTTC	CATAKQDSYEQYF
TRBV20-1	TRBJ2-7	many	TRBD2	TGCAGTGCTATGGCGGGAGGGCTCTCCTACGAGCAGTACTTC	CSAMAGGLSYEQYF
TRBV27	TRBJ2-7	many	TRBD2	TGTGCCAGCAGTTCCCCTAGCGGGGGTGAATACGAGCAGTACTTC	CASSSPSGGEYEQYF
TRBV20-1	TRBJ1-5	many	.	TGCAGTGCGAATAAGGGGTTGGCTCAGCCCCAGCATTTT	CSANKGLAQPQHF
TRBV19	TRBJ2-7	.	TRBD2	TGTGCCAGTAGTATAGTAGCGGGAGTTGACGAGCAGTACTTC	CASSIVAGVDEQYF
TRBV11-1	TRBJ1-1	many	.	TGTGCCAGCAGCTTCCCCTGGAGAGGGGGGTTTACTGAAGCTTTCTTT	CASSFPWRGGFTEAFF
TRBV4-1	TRBJ2-5	.	.	TGCGCCAGCAGCCAAGACAGGGGTGGGGAGACCCAGTACTTC	CASSQDRGGETQYF
TRBV27	TRBJ1-1	many	.	TGTGCCAGCAGTCCCAGGGGTTTCACTGAAGCTTTCTTT	CASSPRGFTEAFF
TRBV6-2/TRBV6-3	TRBJ1-1	.	.	TGTGCCAGCAGTTCAGTTCTGAACACTGAAGCTTTCTTT	CASSSVLNTEAFF
TRBV30	TRBJ1-1	many	.	TGTGCCTGGAGTGTACTAAGGGGGACTGAAGCTTTCTTT	CAWSVLRGTEAFF
TRBV20-1	TRBJ2-4	once	TRBD2	TGCAGTGCCCCCACACTAGCGGGGGGGGAGTACTTC	CSAPTLAGGEYF
TRBV11-3	TRBJ2-7	.	.	TGTGCCAGCAGCTTACCGGGACTCCGCCAGTACTTC	CASSLPGLRQYF
TRBV3-1	TRBJ2-5	many	.	TGTGCCAGCAGCCAGAGGCGGCCCGGGTTGGAGACCCAGTACTTC	CASSQRRPGLETQYF
TRBV12-3/TRBV12-4	TRBJ1-1	.	.	TGTGCCAGCAGTGCCCTAGACAGGATAACCTTGAACACTGAAGCTTTCTTT	CASSALDRITLNTEAFF
TRBV7-2	TRBJ2-7	many	.	TGTGCCAGCAGCTTACCCCGTCTCGAGCAGTACTTC	CASSLPRLEQYF
TRBV27	TRBJ1-5	many	.	TGTGCCAGCAGTTGGACACCGGTGACAAGCAATCAGCCCCAGCATTTT	CASSWTPVTSNQPQHF
TRBV6-5	TRBJ2-5	few	.	TGTGCCAGCAGTTACTCAAGGGGGATATGGGAGACCCAGTACTTC	CASSYSRGIWETQYF
TRBV19	TRBJ1-1	.	.	TGTGCCAGTAGTATGGAGGGGACTGAAGCTTTCTTT	CASSMEGTEAFF
TRBV5-1	TRBJ1-2	.	.	TGCGCCAGCAGCCTTCAGGATAACTATGGCTGCACCTTC	CASSLQDNYGCTF
TRBV13	TRBJ2-2	once	.	TGTGCCAGCAGCTTTGACAGTTCGAACACCGGGGAGCTGTTTTTT	CASSFDSSNTGELFF
TRBV12-3/TRBV12-4	TRBJ2-7	many	.	TGTGCCAGCAGTTTAGTTGGGGGGTTTGGTTCCTACGAGCAGTACTTC	CASSLVGGFGSYEQYF
TRBV2	TRBJ1-5	many	TRBD1	TGTGCCAGCAGTGAAGCGCGGACAGGAGAAGGCCAGCCCCAGCATTTT	CASSEARTGEGQPQHF
TRBV5-1	TRBJ1-2	many	.	TGCGCCAGCAGCTTGGCCGAGGTCGGGGATGGCTACACCTTC	CASSLAEVGDGYTF
TRBV29-1	TRBJ1-1	many	TRBD1	TGCAGCGGAACAGGGGACACTGAAGCTTTCTTT	CSGTGDTEAFF
TRBV19	TRBJ2-2	many	.	TGTGCCAGTAGGCAGGGGAGCACCGGGGAGCTGTTTTTT	CASRQGSTGELFF
TRBV12-3/TRBV12-4	TRBJ1-5	many	.	TGTGCCAGCAGCCCGCAGCTGGCGGGGTCCCAGCATTTT	CASSPQLAGSQHF
TRBV29-1	TRBJ1-2	.	.	TGCAGCGCGGAGGGGGGCCATGGCTACACCTTC	CSAEGGHGYTF
TRBV3-1	TRBJ1-2	.	.	TGTGCCAGCAGCCACCGCGGGACTCGCTATGGCTACACCTTC	CASSHRGTRYGYTF
TRBV15	TRBJ2-7	many	TRBD1	TGTGCCACCCAGATCCCAGGACAGGGGGCCAACGAGCAGTACTTC	CATQIPGQGANEQYF
TRBV27	TRBJ1-2	many	.	TGTGCCAGCAGTGGAGACATGGGCGGCTACACCTTC	CASSGDMGGYTF
TRBV11-1	TRBJ2-7	.	.	TGTGCCAGCAGCTTAGCGGCCAGAGACTACGAGCAGTACTTC	CASSLAARDYEQYF
TRBV5-1	TRBJ2-7	many	TRBD2	TGCGCCAGCAGCTTGGCGGAGGGCCAATTGGGGGAGGGTCGCTACGAGCAGTACTTC	CASSLAEGQLGEGRYEQYF
TRBV12-5	TRBJ1-1	many	TRBD1	TGTGCTAGTGGCCCCCCGGACAGGGCGAACACTGAAGCTTTCTTT	CASGPPDRANTEAFF
TRBV28	TRBJ2-7	.	TRBD2	TGTGCCAGCAAGAGTCTAGCGGGTCTCTACGAGCAGTACTTC	CASKSLAGLYEQYF